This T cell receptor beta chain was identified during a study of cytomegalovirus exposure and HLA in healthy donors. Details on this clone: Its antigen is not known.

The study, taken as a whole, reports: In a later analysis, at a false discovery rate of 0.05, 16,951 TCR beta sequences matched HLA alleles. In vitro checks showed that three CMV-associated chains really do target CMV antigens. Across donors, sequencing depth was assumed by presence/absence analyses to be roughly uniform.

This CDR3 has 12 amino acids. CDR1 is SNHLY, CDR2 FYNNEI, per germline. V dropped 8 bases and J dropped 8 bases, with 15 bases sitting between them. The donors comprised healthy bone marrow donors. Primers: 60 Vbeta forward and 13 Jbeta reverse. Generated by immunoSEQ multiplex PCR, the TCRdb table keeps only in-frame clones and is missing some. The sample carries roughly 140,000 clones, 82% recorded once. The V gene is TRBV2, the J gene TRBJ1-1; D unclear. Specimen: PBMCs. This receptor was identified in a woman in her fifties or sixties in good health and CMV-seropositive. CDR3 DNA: TGTGCCAGCTTGGAACAGTCGATCGAAGCTTTCTTT. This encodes CASLEQSIEAFF.